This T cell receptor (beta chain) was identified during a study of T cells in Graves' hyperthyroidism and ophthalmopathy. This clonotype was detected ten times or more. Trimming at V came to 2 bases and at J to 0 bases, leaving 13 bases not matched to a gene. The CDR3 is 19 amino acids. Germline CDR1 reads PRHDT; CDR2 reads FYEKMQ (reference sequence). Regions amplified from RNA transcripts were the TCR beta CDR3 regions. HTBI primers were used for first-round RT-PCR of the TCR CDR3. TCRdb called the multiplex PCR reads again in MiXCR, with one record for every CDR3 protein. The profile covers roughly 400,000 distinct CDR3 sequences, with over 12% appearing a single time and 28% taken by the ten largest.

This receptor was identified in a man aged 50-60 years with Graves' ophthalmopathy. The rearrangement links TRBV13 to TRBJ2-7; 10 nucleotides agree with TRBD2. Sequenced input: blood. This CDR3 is CASSLQPRLAGGSSYEQYF. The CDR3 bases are TGTGCCAGCAGCTTACAGCCAAGGTTAGCGGGGGGAAGCTCCTACGAGCAGTACTTC.